This is a list of T cell receptor beta chains from one sample in a study of blood T cell repertoires in COVID-19. This table comes from immunoSEQ multiplex PCR, and its TCRdb copy is limited to in-frame clones, with some not included. This sample has about 370,000 clones, with over 75% found just once. The sample was PBMCs or T cells enriched from blood (not recorded which). The receptors originated from a man between 18 and 35 years old who had recovered from COVID-19. Each CDR3 is given with its conserved first and last residue. A D gene is named only where the DNA matches it firmly. The size entry is marked missing in some rows and otherwise reads once, few, many or a size class.

>TRBJ2-7|NA|NA|TRBV3-1/TRBV3-2
CASSQERAYEQYF
TGTGCCAGCAGCCAAGAGCGGGCCTACGAGCAGTACTTC
>TRBJ2-1|TRBD2|NA|TRBV11-2
CASSRTSGNVYNEQFF
TGTGCCAGCAGCCGGACTAGCGGGAACGTTTACAATGAGCAGTTCTTC
>TRBJ2-2|TRBD1|NA|TRBV5-8
CASRFDRGRLNTGELFF
TGTGCCAGCAGATTCGACAGGGGGAGACTAAACACCGGGGAGCTGTTTTTT
>TRBJ1-5|TRBD1|NA|TRBV12-5
CASGFGGGMDQPQHF
TGTGCTAGTGGTTTTGGAGGGGGCATGGATCAGCCCCAGCATTTT
>TRBJ1-2|NA|few|TRBV12-3/TRBV12-4
CASSYGIYGYTF
TGTGCCAGCAGTTATGGCATCTATGGCTACACCTTC
>TRBJ1-1|NA|NA|TRBV4-1
CASSPWGGNTEAFF
TGCGCCAGCAGCCCGTGGGGCGGGAACACTGAAGCTTTCTTT
>TRBJ1-1|NA|NA|TRBV12-3/TRBV12-4
CASSPMSEAFF
TGTGCCAGCAGCCCAATGTCTGAAGCTTTCTTT
>TRBJ1-2|NA|NA|TRBV6-2/TRBV6-3
CASSRTAEGRSYGYTF
TGTGCCAGCAGCCGTACCGCCGAGGGCAGGTCCTATGGCTACACCTTC
>TRBJ2-1|NA|NA|TRBV7-2
CASSFRNEQFF
TGTGCCAGCAGCTTTAGAAATGAGCAGTTCTTC
>TRBJ1-5|NA|NA|TRBV7-3
CASSLPDRGPQHF
TGTGCCAGCAGCTTACCGGACAGAGGGCCCCAGCATTTT
>TRBJ1-2|NA|NA|TRBV19
CASSIFDKRQNGYTF
TGTGCCAGTAGTATCTTCGACAAACGACAAAATGGCTACACCTTC
>TRBJ1-1|TRBD1|NA|TRBV5-8
CASSPRDRANTEAFF
TGTGCCAGCAGCCCCAGAGACAGGGCGAACACTGAAGCTTTCTTT
>TRBJ2-1|NA|NA|TRBV7-8
CASSPRRIGYNEQFF
TGTGCCAGCAGCCCACGGCGGATCGGGTACAATGAGCAGTTCTTC
>TRBJ2-1|TRBD2|NA|TRBV7-9
CASSLVAGAYNEQFF
TGTGCCAGCAGCTTAGTAGCGGGGGCGTACAATGAGCAGTTCTTC
>TRBJ2-3|TRBD2|NA|TRBV9
CASSNSGGLADTQYF
TGTGCCAGCAGCAATAGCGGGGGTCTGGCAGATACGCAGTATTTT
>TRBJ1-2|NA|NA|TRBV7-9
CASSSRVSNYGYTF
TGTGCCAGCAGCTCCAGGGTGTCTAACTATGGCTACACCTTC
>TRBJ1-1|NA|NA|TRBV14
CASGWLFGFF
TGTGCCAGCGGGTGGCTCTTCGGGTTCTTT
>TRBJ2-7|TRBD1|NA|TRBV7-9
CASSPHRGQGFYSYEQYF
TGTGCCAGCAGCCCCCACCGGGGACAGGGTTTTTACTCCTACGAGCAGTACTTC
>TRBJ1-5|NA|NA|TRBV30
CAWGTRSNQPQHF
TGTGCCTGGGGTACGAGAAGCAATCAGCCCCAGCATTTT
>TRBJ2-1|NA|NA|TRBV5-6
CASSFDSYNEQFF
TGTGCCAGCAGCTTCGACAGTTACAATGAGCAGTTCTTC
>TRBJ1-2|TRBD1|NA|TRBV18
CASSPTGTDYGYTF
TGTGCCAGCTCACCGACAGGGACCGACTATGGCTACACCTTC
>TRBJ2-5|NA|NA|TRBV12-3/TRBV12-4
CASSRSLGTQYF
TGTGCCAGCAGCCGTTCCCTCGGGACCCAGTACTTC
>TRBJ2-2|NA|once|TRBV10-3
CAISELTANTGELFF
TGTGCCATCAGTGAGTTGACAGCAAACACCGGGGAGCTGTTTTTT
>TRBJ2-7|TRBD2|once|TRBV10-3
CANSAGERQTYEQYF
TGTGCCAACTCCGCGGGGGAGCGGCAAACCTACGAGCAGTACTTC
>TRBJ2-1|TRBD2|NA|TRBV7-8
CASTQERDRNEQFF
TGTGCCAGCACCCAGGAGCGGGATCGGAATGAGCAGTTCTTC
>TRBJ1-2|TRBD1|NA|TRBV19
CASSIRDRAYGYTF
TGTGCCAGTAGTATCCGGGACAGGGCCTATGGCTACACCTTC
>TRBJ2-1|NA|NA|TRBV5-1
CASSLGLTTYNEQFF
TGCGCCAGCAGCTTAGGACTTACAACTTACAATGAGCAGTTCTTC
>TRBJ1-1|TRBD1|NA|TRBV2
CASSLQGAEAFF
TGTGCCAGCAGTCTACAGGGGGCTGAAGCTTTCTTT
>TRBJ2-1|TRBD2|NA|TRBV6-5
CASSLGLAGINEQFF
TGTGCCAGCAGTTTAGGACTAGCGGGGATAAATGAGCAGTTCTTC
>TRBJ2-7|NA|NA|TRBV19
CASSGDRYRHEQYF
TGTGCCAGTAGTGGCGACAGATACCGCCACGAGCAGTACTTC
>TRBJ2-1|TRBD2|once|TRBV6-1
CASSEGLATSYNEQFF
TGTGCCAGCAGTGAGGGACTAGCGACCTCCTACAATGAGCAGTTCTTC
>TRBJ2-1|TRBD2|NA|TRBV2
CASSESGLAFNEQFF
TGTGCCAGCAGTGAATCCGGACTAGCCTTCAATGAGCAGTTCTTC
>TRBJ2-7|NA|NA|TRBV5-1
CASNREYSYEQYF
TGCGCCAGCAACAGGGAATACTCCTACGAGCAGTACTTC
>TRBJ1-3|NA|NA|TRBV10-3
CAISEGLELISGNTIYF
TGTGCCATCAGTGAGGGGTTAGAACTAATCTCTGGAAACACCATATATTTT
>TRBJ1-2|NA|NA|TRBV5-1
CASSPGGAETNYGYTF
TGCGCCAGCAGCCCGGGGGGCGCAGAAACTAACTATGGCTACACCTTC
>TRBJ1-2|NA|NA|TRBV9
CASSVGGGYPYGYTF
TGTGCCAGCAGCGTCGGTGGAGGGTACCCCTATGGCTACACCTTC
>TRBJ2-7|TRBD1|NA|TRBV7-2
CASSLGRGQGLNEQYF
TGTGCCAGCAGCTTAGGTCGGGGACAGGGATTGAACGAGCAGTACTTC
>TRBJ2-7|TRBD1|once|TRBV28
CASTQGAFHF
TGTGCCAGCACCCAGGGGGCGTTTCACTTC
>TRBJ2-3|TRBD2|NA|TRBV5-4
CASSLRAGSTDTQYF
TGTGCCAGCAGCTTGAGAGCGGGATCGACAGATACGCAGTATTTT
>TRBJ2-1|TRBD1|NA|TRBV7-3
CASSSGQGSNEQFF
TGTGCCAGCAGTTCCGGACAGGGGAGCAATGAGCAGTTCTTC
>TRBJ2-4|NA|NA|TRBV12-3/TRBV12-4
CASSLVRGDIQYF
TGTGCCAGCAGTTTAGTCAGGGGGGACATTCAGTACTTC
>TRBJ2-6|NA|NA|TRBV10-1
CASSAGMTGANVLTF
TGCGCCAGCAGTGCAGGGATGACTGGGGCCAACGTCCTGACTTTC
>TRBJ2-1|TRBD2|NA|TRBV27
CASSFWTSGTQEQFF
TGTGCCAGCAGTTTCTGGACTAGCGGGACACAAGAGCAGTTCTTC
>TRBJ2-7|NA|NA|TRBV7-2
CASSPEQNTYEQYF
TGTGCCAGCAGCCCGGAGCAGAACACCTACGAGCAGTACTTC
>TRBJ2-5|NA|NA|TRBV11-2
CASSLRGQETQYF
TGTGCCAGCAGCTTAAGGGGACAAGAGACCCAGTACTTC
>TRBJ2-7|TRBD1|NA|TRBV5-4
CASSPETGYGERQYF
TGTGCCAGCAGCCCGGAGACAGGGTACGGCGAGCGGCAGTACTTC
>TRBJ1-4|NA|NA|TRBV7-2
CASSRDSGTNEKLFF
TGTGCCAGCAGCCGCGACAGTGGAACTAATGAAAAACTGTTTTTT
>TRBJ2-2|NA|NA|TRBV19
CASSIHLLTGELFF
TGTGCCAGTAGTATACATTTACTCACCGGGGAGCTGTTTTTT
>TRBJ1-4|NA|once|TRBV5-4
CASSLGGLRGTTNEKLFF
TGTGCCAGCAGCTTGGGGGGACTGAGAGGGACAACTAATGAAAAACTGTTTTTT
>TRBJ2-2|NA|NA|TRBV6-4
CASIGGVNTGELFF
TGTGCCAGCATCGGCGGGGTAAACACCGGGGAGCTGTTTTTT
>TRBJ1-2|TRBD1|NA|TRBV24-1
CATSDPGQVTDGYTF
TGTGCCACCAGTGACCCGGGACAGGTGACTGATGGCTACACCTTC
>TRBJ1-3|TRBD1|NA|TRBV4-1
CASSQGRGNRNTIYF
TGCGCCAGCAGCCAAGGCAGGGGGAATAGAAACACCATATATTTT